Listed below are T cell receptor beta chains from one sample, sequenced in a study of a mutant IDH1 vaccine in newly diagnosed glioma. The data were produced by immunoSEQ multiplex PCR, yet TCRdb's version contains in-frame clones alone and is incomplete. The data contain approximately 67,000 clones, roughly 84% of them singletons. The antigens of these receptors remain unknown. Here the sequenced sample was PBMCs, taken from a glioma patient whose treatment included an IDH1 peptide vaccine. Receptors originate from a man between 18 and 35 years old with glioma. The CDR3 runs from the conserved cysteine through the conserved F or W. A D gene is named only where the DNA matches it firmly. A row's size may be missing; if present it is once, few, many or a size class.

clone_size: .
d_call: .
v_call: TRBV7-9
j_call: TRBJ1-5
cdr3_aa: CASSLEYQPQHF
cdr3_nt: TGTGCCAGCAGCTTAGAGTATCAGCCCCAGCATTTT

clone_size: .
d_call: TRBD1
v_call: TRBV4-1
j_call: TRBJ1-2
cdr3_aa: CASSQTPGTGTYGYTF
cdr3_nt: TGCGCCAGCAGCCAAACTCCCGGGACAGGGACGTATGGCTACACCTTC

clone_size: .
d_call: .
v_call: TRBV6-6
j_call: TRBJ1-6
cdr3_aa: CASFRTGYNSPLHF
cdr3_nt: TGTGCCAGCTTTCGTACGGGATATAATTCACCCCTCCACTTT

clone_size: .
d_call: .
v_call: TRBV30
j_call: TRBJ1-5
cdr3_aa: CAWSRDSTNQPQHF
cdr3_nt: TGTGCCTGGAGCCGGGACTCGACCAATCAGCCCCAGCATTTT

clone_size: .
d_call: .
v_call: TRBV11-2
j_call: TRBJ2-1
cdr3_aa: CASSLVVPEQFF
cdr3_nt: TGTGCCAGCAGCTTAGTTGTCCCCGAGCAGTTCTTC

clone_size: .
d_call: .
v_call: TRBV30
j_call: TRBJ2-7
cdr3_aa: CAWSVRGRRTLGYEQYF
cdr3_nt: TGTGCCTGGAGTGTACGGGGACGTAGGACCCTAGGCTACGAGCAGTACTTC

clone_size: .
d_call: .
v_call: TRBV27
j_call: TRBJ1-4
cdr3_aa: CASRGLKEKLFF
cdr3_nt: TGTGCCAGCAGGGGACTTAAGGAAAAACTGTTTTTT

clone_size: .
d_call: TRBD2
v_call: TRBV4-3
j_call: TRBJ2-1
cdr3_aa: CASSQGLAGMGYNEQFF
cdr3_nt: TGCGCCAGCAGCCAAGGGCTAGCGGGAATGGGGTACAATGAGCAGTTCTTC

clone_size: .
d_call: .
v_call: TRBV7-9
j_call: TRBJ2-7
cdr3_aa: CASSSSGASYEQYF
cdr3_nt: TGTGCCAGCAGCTCGTCAGGGGCGTCCTACGAGCAGTACTTC

clone_size: .
d_call: .
v_call: TRBV6-6
j_call: TRBJ1-4
cdr3_aa: CASNPLQATNEKLFF
cdr3_nt: TGTGCCAGCAACCCTCTACAGGCAACTAATGAAAAACTGTTTTTT

clone_size: .
d_call: TRBD1
v_call: TRBV30
j_call: TRBJ2-5
cdr3_aa: CAWSGDRVRRETQYF
cdr3_nt: TGTGCCTGGTCTGGGGACAGGGTGAGAAGAGAGACCCAGTACTTC

clone_size: .
d_call: TRBD2
v_call: TRBV7-2
j_call: TRBJ2-3
cdr3_aa: CASSAGTRVWADTQYF
cdr3_nt: TGTGCCAGCAGCGCCGGGACTAGGGTGTGGGCAGATACGCAGTATTTT

clone_size: .
d_call: .
v_call: TRBV7-9
j_call: TRBJ2-3
cdr3_aa: CASSSRQRSDTQYF
cdr3_nt: TGTGCCAGCAGCAGCCGACAGCGTTCAGATACGCAGTATTTT

clone_size: .
d_call: TRBD1
v_call: TRBV7-2
j_call: TRBJ1-6
cdr3_aa: CASRTGGANNSPLHF
cdr3_nt: TGTGCCAGCAGGACAGGGGGCGCGAATAATTCACCCCTCCACTTT

clone_size: few
d_call: .
v_call: TRBV7-9
j_call: TRBJ1-1
cdr3_aa: CASSLSGTPNTEAFF
cdr3_nt: TGTGCCAGCAGCTTATCCGGGACACCGAACACTGAAGCTTTCTTT

clone_size: .
d_call: .
v_call: TRBV4-2
j_call: TRBJ2-1
cdr3_aa: CASSQDRRGASGNEQFF
cdr3_nt: TGTGCCAGCAGCCAAGACCGGAGGGGGGCTAGCGGAAATGAGCAGTTCTTC

clone_size: .
d_call: .
v_call: TRBV4-1
j_call: TRBJ2-7
cdr3_aa: CASSQASRDEQYF
cdr3_nt: TGCGCCAGCAGCCAAGCTTCCAGGGACGAGCAGTACTTC

clone_size: .
d_call: TRBD1
v_call: TRBV6-1
j_call: TRBJ2-7
cdr3_aa: CASSRDRGIYEQYF
cdr3_nt: TGTGCCAGCAGTAGGGACAGGGGGATCTACGAGCAGTACTTC

clone_size: once
d_call: .
v_call: TRBV6-5
j_call: TRBJ2-7
cdr3_aa: CASSYQSAVPYEQYF
cdr3_nt: TGTGCCAGCAGTTACCAAAGCGCGGTTCCCTACGAGCAGTACTTC

clone_size: .
d_call: .
v_call: TRBV2
j_call: TRBJ1-5
cdr3_aa: CASSSARNPQGRSNQPQHF
cdr3_nt: TGTGCCAGCAGTTCAGCCCGCAACCCGCAGGGGAGAAGCAATCAGCCCCAGCATTTT

clone_size: .
d_call: .
v_call: TRBV28
j_call: TRBJ2-7
cdr3_aa: CASSLWAGAISYEQYF
cdr3_nt: TGTGCCAGCAGTTTATGGGCAGGGGCCATCTCCTACGAGCAGTACTTC

clone_size: .
d_call: TRBD1
v_call: TRBV6-6
j_call: TRBJ2-7
cdr3_aa: CASRDRDYEQYF
cdr3_nt: TGTGCCAGCCGGGACAGGGACTACGAGCAGTACTTC

clone_size: .
d_call: .
v_call: TRBV5-1
j_call: TRBJ2-7
cdr3_aa: CASSLRDVSGSYEQYF
cdr3_nt: TGCGCCAGCAGCTTACGGGACGTATCGGGAAGCTACGAGCAGTACTTC

clone_size: .
d_call: .
v_call: TRBV5-1
j_call: TRBJ1-1
cdr3_aa: CASSLVGTEDEAFF
cdr3_nt: TGCGCCAGCAGCTTGGTCGGGACGGAGGACGAAGCTTTCTTT

clone_size: .
d_call: .
v_call: TRBV11-1
j_call: TRBJ2-3
cdr3_aa: CASSFEGRADTQYF
cdr3_nt: TGTGCCAGCAGCTTTGAGGGCCGGGCAGATACGCAGTATTTT

clone_size: .
d_call: TRBD1
v_call: TRBV4-3
j_call: TRBJ2-7
cdr3_aa: CASSLRTGGFYEQYF
cdr3_nt: TGCGCCAGCAGCCTAAGGACAGGGGGCTTCTACGAGCAGTACTTC

clone_size: .
d_call: .
v_call: TRBV4-3
j_call: TRBJ2-6
cdr3_aa: CASSQDLGSGANVLTF
cdr3_nt: TGCGCCAGCAGCCAAGATTTGGGCTCTGGGGCCAACGTCCTGACTTTC

clone_size: once
d_call: TRBD1
v_call: TRBV5-4
j_call: TRBJ2-5
cdr3_aa: CASSLGTGEETQYF
cdr3_nt: TGTGCCAGCAGCTTGGGGACAGGGGAAGAGACCCAGTACTTC

clone_size: .
d_call: TRBD1
v_call: TRBV6-5
j_call: TRBJ1-2
cdr3_aa: CASSYSRQGADGYTF
cdr3_nt: TGTGCCAGCAGTTACTCTAGGCAGGGGGCCGATGGCTACACCTTC

clone_size: .
d_call: TRBD2
v_call: TRBV4-2
j_call: TRBJ2-1
cdr3_aa: CASSPNPGAGAGNEQFF
cdr3_nt: TGTGCCAGCAGCCCCAACCCTGGAGCGGGGGCGGGAAATGAGCAGTTCTTC

clone_size: .
d_call: TRBD1
v_call: TRBV19
j_call: TRBJ2-7
cdr3_aa: CASSRQGSSYEQYF
cdr3_nt: TGTGCCAGTAGTCGACAGGGGAGCTCCTACGAGCAGTACTTC

clone_size: .
d_call: TRBD1
v_call: TRBV9
j_call: TRBJ1-1
cdr3_aa: CASSVGATGGNTEAFF
cdr3_nt: TGTGCCAGCAGCGTAGGGGCCACAGGGGGCAACACTGAAGCTTTCTTT

clone_size: .
d_call: TRBD1
v_call: TRBV5-6
j_call: TRBJ1-1
cdr3_aa: CASSLTLRDSNTEAFF
cdr3_nt: TGTGCCAGCAGCTTGACCTTAAGGGACAGTAACACTGAAGCTTTCTTT

clone_size: .
d_call: .
v_call: TRBV5-8
j_call: TRBJ2-2
cdr3_aa: CASSFRRANTGELFF
cdr3_nt: TGTGCCAGCAGCTTCAGGCGCGCGAACACCGGGGAGCTGTTTTTT

clone_size: .
d_call: TRBD1
v_call: TRBV9
j_call: TRBJ1-3
cdr3_aa: CASSEGTGSRRNTIYF
cdr3_nt: TGTGCCAGCAGCGAGGGGACAGGGTCTCGTAGAAACACCATATATTTT

clone_size: .
d_call: .
v_call: TRBV6-4
j_call: TRBJ1-5
cdr3_aa: CASSPHYSNQPQHF
cdr3_nt: TGTGCCAGCAGTCCCCATTATAGCAATCAGCCCCAGCATTTT

clone_size: .
d_call: .
v_call: TRBV13
j_call: TRBJ1-3
cdr3_aa: CASSTNQGLRNTIYF
cdr3_nt: TGTGCCAGCAGCACCAATCAGGGTTTAAGAAACACCATATATTTT

clone_size: .
d_call: TRBD1
v_call: TRBV9
j_call: TRBJ2-7
cdr3_aa: CASSPQGAYEQYF
cdr3_nt: TGTGCCAGCAGCCCTCAGGGGGCCTACGAGCAGTACTTC

clone_size: .
d_call: .
v_call: TRBV11-3
j_call: TRBJ1-3
cdr3_aa: CASRDQGSSGNTIYF
cdr3_nt: TGTGCCAGCAGAGATCAGGGGTCGTCCGGAAACACCATATATTTT

clone_size: .
d_call: .
v_call: TRBV7-3
j_call: TRBJ1-1
cdr3_aa: CASSLTGTGNTEAFF
cdr3_nt: TGTGCCAGCAGCTTAACTGGCACAGGGAACACTGAAGCTTTCTTT

clone_size: .
d_call: TRBD1
v_call: TRBV6-5
j_call: TRBJ1-2
cdr3_aa: CASSTTGPSNGYTF
cdr3_nt: TGTGCCAGCAGTACGACAGGGCCCTCTAATGGCTACACCTTC

clone_size: .
d_call: .
v_call: TRBV7-6
j_call: TRBJ1-1
cdr3_aa: CASSQGNTEAFF
cdr3_nt: TGTGCCAGCAGCCAGGGGAACACTGAAGCTTTCTTT

clone_size: .
d_call: TRBD1
v_call: TRBV5-1
j_call: TRBJ2-7
cdr3_aa: CASSLGQGDFYEQYF
cdr3_nt: TGCGCCAGCAGCCTTGGACAGGGGGATTTTTACGAGCAGTACTTC

clone_size: medium-sized
d_call: TRBD1
v_call: TRBV7-9
j_call: TRBJ1-4
cdr3_aa: CASSLGTGETNEKLFF
cdr3_nt: TGTGCCAGCAGCTTAGGGACAGGGGAAACTAATGAAAAACTGTTTTTT

clone_size: .
d_call: .
v_call: TRBV9
j_call: TRBJ2-7
cdr3_aa: CASSERAEPYEQYF
cdr3_nt: TGTGCCAGCAGCGAGAGGGCTGAGCCCTACGAGCAGTACTTC

clone_size: .
d_call: .
v_call: TRBV19
j_call: TRBJ2-7
cdr3_aa: CASSIRLASRMEQYF
cdr3_nt: TGTGCCAGTAGTATCCGGCTAGCGTCCCGTATGGAGCAGTACTTC

clone_size: .
d_call: .
v_call: TRBV29-1
j_call: TRBJ1-5
cdr3_aa: CSAGTDLNQPQHF
cdr3_nt: TGCAGCGCCGGGACGGACCTCAATCAGCCCCAGCATTTT

clone_size: .
d_call: TRBD1
v_call: TRBV4-3
j_call: TRBJ2-1
cdr3_aa: CASSPDRGVGNEQFF
cdr3_nt: TGCGCCAGCAGTCCCGACAGGGGAGTGGGTAATGAGCAGTTCTTC

clone_size: few
d_call: .
v_call: TRBV5-1
j_call: TRBJ1-1
cdr3_aa: CASSIRLNTEAFF
cdr3_nt: TGCGCCAGCAGCATACGGCTGAACACTGAAGCTTTCTTT

clone_size: .
d_call: .
v_call: TRBV30
j_call: TRBJ1-5
cdr3_aa: CAWSVRSSQGEPNQPQHF
cdr3_nt: TGTGCCTGGAGTGTACGGTCCAGCCAAGGCGAGCCTAATCAGCCCCAGCATTTT

clone_size: few
d_call: .
v_call: TRBV18
j_call: TRBJ2-2
cdr3_aa: CASSPIRTDTGELFF
cdr3_nt: TGTGCCAGCTCACCCATTCGAACAGACACCGGGGAGCTGTTTTTT

clone_size: .
d_call: .
v_call: TRBV27
j_call: TRBJ1-2
cdr3_aa: CASSFDRFYGYTF
cdr3_nt: TGTGCCAGCAGTTTCGACAGGTTCTATGGCTACACCTTC

clone_size: .
d_call: TRBD2
v_call: TRBV2
j_call: TRBJ2-7
cdr3_aa: CASSEPSGGDYEQYF
cdr3_nt: TGTGCCAGCAGTGAGCCTAGCGGGGGGGACTACGAGCAGTACTTC

clone_size: .
d_call: TRBD1
v_call: TRBV4-2
j_call: TRBJ2-7
cdr3_aa: CASSQTDRGFYEQYF
cdr3_nt: TGTGCCAGCAGCCAAACAGACAGGGGCTTCTACGAGCAGTACTTC

clone_size: .
d_call: .
v_call: TRBV5-1
j_call: TRBJ1-2
cdr3_aa: CASSLAVGGEGEGYTF
cdr3_nt: TGCGCCAGCAGCTTGGCCGTTGGCGGAGAGGGTGAGGGCTACACCTTC

clone_size: once
d_call: .
v_call: TRBV30
j_call: TRBJ1-1
cdr3_aa: CAWSLGGNTEAFF
cdr3_nt: TGTGCCTGGAGTTTAGGTGGGAACACTGAAGCTTTCTTT

clone_size: .
d_call: .
v_call: TRBV2
j_call: TRBJ2-1
cdr3_aa: CASSEGYLPPEQFF
cdr3_nt: TGTGCCAGCAGTGAAGGGTATCTCCCCCCCGAGCAGTTCTTC

clone_size: .
d_call: .
v_call: TRBV18
j_call: TRBJ2-5
cdr3_aa: CASSPTPQETQYF
cdr3_nt: TGTGCCAGCTCACCAACCCCTCAAGAGACCCAGTACTTC

clone_size: .
d_call: TRBD1
v_call: TRBV9
j_call: TRBJ2-5
cdr3_aa: CASSVEGASGETQYF
cdr3_nt: TGTGCCAGCAGCGTAGAGGGGGCCTCGGGGGAGACCCAGTACTTC